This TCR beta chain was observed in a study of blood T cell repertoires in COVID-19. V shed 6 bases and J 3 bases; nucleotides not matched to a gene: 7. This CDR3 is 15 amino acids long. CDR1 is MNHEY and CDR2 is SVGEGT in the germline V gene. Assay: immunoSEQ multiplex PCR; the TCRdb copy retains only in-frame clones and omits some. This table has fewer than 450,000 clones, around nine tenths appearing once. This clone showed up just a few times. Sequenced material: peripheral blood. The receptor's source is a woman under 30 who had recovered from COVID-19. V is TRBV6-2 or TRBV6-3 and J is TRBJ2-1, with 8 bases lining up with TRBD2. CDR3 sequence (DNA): TGTGCCAGCAGCCCATCCGGGAGGGTCTACAATGAGCAGTTCTTC. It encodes CASSPSGRVYNEQFF.